A selection of T cell receptor beta chains follows, all from one sample in a study of metastatic and nonmetastatic thyroid tumors. TCRdb re-called clones via MiXCR from the PCR reads. The sample shows about 47,000 clones, about 25% of them seen only once. The sample taken for sequencing was blood. The source of these receptors is a male donor with papillary thyroid cancer or a benign thyroid nodule (not recorded which). Some clones in this sample may be carry-over from other donors' samples. Each CDR3 is given with its conserved first and last residue. A D gene is named only where the DNA matches it firmly. Size is omitted from some rows. Given values are once, few, many or a class for expanded clones.

TRBV11-2	NA	TRBJ2-5	NA	TGTGCCAGCAGCTTAGGGGGATGGGCCCAGTACTTC	CASSLGGWAQYF
TRBV5-1	NA	TRBJ1-5	TRBD1	TGCGCCAGCAGCCACACAGGGGGCAATCAGCCCCAGCATTTT	CASSHTGGNQPQHF
TRBV7-2	NA	TRBJ2-2	NA	TGTGCCAGCAGCTCAATCCTTGGAGGCGGGGAGCTGTTTTTT	CASSSILGGGELFF
TRBV19	few	TRBJ2-7	NA	TGTGCCAGTAGTAACCCTCTGGGCGGAAACTACGAGCAGTACTTC	CASSNPLGGNYEQYF
TRBV27	NA	TRBJ2-7	NA	TGTGCCAGCGGGACTGAAGATACCTACGAGCAGTACTTC	CASGTEDTYEQYF
TRBV30	many	TRBJ2-1	TRBD2	TGTGCCTGGAGGGGGACGGGACTAGCGGGCGATGAGCAGTTCTTC	CAWRGTGLAGDEQFF
TRBV10-3	many	TRBJ2-1	TRBD2	TGTGCCATCAGTGGCGGACTAGCGGGAGGTTTGGGTGAGCAGTTCTTC	CAISGGLAGGLGEQFF
TRBV2	many	TRBJ1-5	NA	TGTGCCAGCAGTGAAATCGAGGGGGGGAGCAATCAGCCCCAGCATTTT	CASSEIEGGSNQPQHF
TRBV9	NA	TRBJ1-1	NA	TGTGCCAGCAGCGACGGGGGCAACACTGAAGCTTTCTTT	CASSDGGNTEAFF
TRBV20-1	many	TRBJ2-7	TRBD2	TGCAGTGCTTTCCTGACTAGCGGGAGCTCCTACGAGCAGTACTTC	CSAFLTSGSSYEQYF
TRBV6-2/TRBV6-3	NA	TRBJ2-7	NA	TGTGCCAGCAGCTCCCAGAGGTCCGACTACGAGCAGTACTTC	CASSSQRSDYEQYF
TRBV6-1	few	TRBJ1-6	NA	TGTGCCAGCAGTCGTCAGGGAGGGAGGGATTCACCCCTCCACTTT	CASSRQGGRDSPLHF
TRBV5-1	many	TRBJ2-1	NA	TGCGCCAGCAGCTTGGGGATCGACAATGAGCAGTTCTTC	CASSLGIDNEQFF
TRBV7-9	many	TRBJ1-4	NA	TGTGCCAGCAGCTTAGCGCCGGCAGGGGCGGATGAAAAACTGTTTTTT	CASSLAPAGADEKLFF
TRBV6-6	NA	TRBJ2-1	NA	TGTGCCAGCAGTTACGGCAGGAGCTCCTACAATGAGCAGTTCTTC	CASSYGRSSYNEQFF
TRBV6-4	many	TRBJ2-2	TRBD1	TGTGCCAGCAGTCCCTCCGGGACAGCGAACACCGGGGAGCTGTTTTTT	CASSPSGTANTGELFF
TRBV9	many	TRBJ2-1	NA	TGTGCCAGCAGCCCCGGGGTACCCTGGAATGAGCAGTTCTTC	CASSPGVPWNEQFF
TRBV6-1	medium-sized	TRBJ1-5	NA	TGTGCCAGCTCGGACGGTAGCAATCAGCCCCAGCATTTT	CASSDGSNQPQHF
TRBV6-6	many	TRBJ2-2	NA	TGTGCCAGCAGTTATAACCAGGGGATTATCACCGGGGAGCTGTTTTTT	CASSYNQGIITGELFF
TRBV20-1	NA	TRBJ2-7	TRBD1	TGCAGTGCTCCTGGACAGGGGAGGAACGAGCAGTACTTC	CSAPGQGRNEQYF
TRBV7-2	many	TRBJ2-3	NA	TGTGCCAGCAGCTTCACAGATACGCAGTATTTT	CASSFTDTQYF
TRBV28	few	TRBJ2-7	NA	TGTGCCAGCAGTTTGTGGGATTCCTACGAGCAGTACTTC	CASSLWDSYEQYF
TRBV27	many	TRBJ2-2	TRBD1	TGTGCCAGCAGTTTATGGGCAGGGGGATACACCGGGGAGCTGTTTTTT	CASSLWAGGYTGELFF
TRBV27	few	TRBJ2-3	TRBD2	TGTGCCAGCAGTTCACGACTAGCGGGAGGAACAGATACGCAGTATTTT	CASSSRLAGGTDTQYF
TRBV11-2	many	TRBJ2-2	NA	TGTGCCAGCGTTACGGCCATAAGGACCGGGGAGCTGTTTTTT	CASVTAIRTGELFF
TRBV25-1	few	TRBJ2-1	TRBD1	TGTGCCAGCATGAGGGCGGGACAGGTCAGCAATGATCAGTTCTTC	CASMRAGQVSNDQFF
TRBV6-6	NA	TRBJ1-1	NA	TGTGCCAGCAGTTACGGTTTTAAAGTGAACACTGAAGCTTTCTTT	CASSYGFKVNTEAFF
TRBV28	many	TRBJ2-6	NA	TGTGCCAGCAGTTCAGGAGGGGCTGGGGCCAACGTCCTGACTTTC	CASSSGGAGANVLTF
TRBV20-1	NA	TRBJ2-7	TRBD2	TGCAGTGCCCAAACTAGCGGGAGCTACGAGCAGTACTTC	CSAQTSGSYEQYF
TRBV24-1	NA	TRBJ1-2	TRBD1	TGTGCCACCAGTGATTGGACAGGACCTCCCTATGGCTACACCTTC	CATSDWTGPPYGYTF
TRBV5-1	NA	TRBJ1-6	NA	TGCGCCAGCAGAGTTTCCCGGGACCCAAATTCACCCCTCCACTTT	CASRVSRDPNSPLHF
TRBV9	many	TRBJ1-2	NA	TGTGCCAGCAGCGTAGTGTCGGGCTATGGCTACACCTTC	CASSVVSGYGYTF
TRBV6-1	many	TRBJ2-1	NA	TGTGCCAGCAGTTTGGGACCAAGCTCCTACAATGAGCAGTTCTTC	CASSLGPSSYNEQFF
TRBV27	few	TRBJ1-6	NA	TGTGCCAGCAGTTTAAGGGCGCTGGGCGAAGGCAATTCACCCCTCCACTTT	CASSLRALGEGNSPLHF
TRBV6-1	NA	TRBJ2-5	TRBD1	TGTGCCACCTCGGGAACAGGGGGCTACCAAGAGACCCAGTACTTC	CATSGTGGYQETQYF
TRBV3-1	NA	TRBJ2-7	TRBD1	TGTGCCAGCAGCCAAGTAGGGACAGGGGCCCACGAGCAGTACTTC	CASSQVGTGAHEQYF
TRBV12-3/TRBV12-4	medium-sized	TRBJ1-6	TRBD1	TGTGCCAGCAGGGAGACAGGGTCCCTCCACTTT	CASRETGSLHF
TRBV5-1	NA	TRBJ2-3	TRBD2	TGCGCCAGCAGCTCCGAATCTAGCGGGAGGAGAGATTCGCAGTATTTT	CASSSESSGRRDSQYF
TRBV6-1	NA	TRBJ2-6	NA	TGTGCCAGCAGTCCCATCTCCGGTACTGGGGCCAACGTCCTGACTTTC	CASSPISGTGANVLTF
TRBV28	many	TRBJ1-1	NA	TGTGCCAGCAGTCCTACGGGCAGTGACACTGAAGCTTTCTTT	CASSPTGSDTEAFF
TRBV7-3	once	TRBJ2-3	NA	TGTGCCAGCAGCACAACGTCCGCTACTAGCACAGATACGCAGTATTTT	CASSTTSATSTDTQYF
TRBV27	medium-sized	TRBJ1-6	NA	TGTGCCAGCAGTAGATTCCGGGACACTAAGGCGGCCCTCCACTTT	CASSRFRDTKAALHF
TRBV20-1	NA	TRBJ2-1	NA	TGCAGTGCTAGAGATTCGACTGCTAATGAGCAGTTCTTC	CSARDSTANEQFF
TRBV7-2	many	TRBJ2-2	NA	TGTGCCAGCAGCTCGCTTGTTTATGGACTAAAGCACACCGGGGAGCTGTTTTTT	CASSSLVYGLKHTGELFF
TRBV5-1	NA	TRBJ2-7	NA	TGCGCCAGCAGCTTGGAGGGTACAGGTGATAACGAGCAGTACTTC	CASSLEGTGDNEQYF
TRBV2	few	TRBJ2-7	NA	TGTGCCAGCAGTGCCAGACCCTGGAACGAGCAGTACTTC	CASSARPWNEQYF
TRBV6-2/TRBV6-3	many	TRBJ2-5	NA	TGTGCCAGCAGTTACGCCGGACTCAACCAAGAGACCCAGTACTTC	CASSYAGLNQETQYF
TRBV2	NA	TRBJ2-6	NA	TGTGCCAGCAGTGAAGTAGATAGCTTTGGGGCCTCTGGGGCCAACGTCCTGACTTTC	CASSEVDSFGASGANVLTF
TRBV11-2	NA	TRBJ1-2	NA	TGTGCCAGCAGCTTAGTCCGGGTCTATGGCTACACCTTC	CASSLVRVYGYTF
TRBV11-1	many	TRBJ2-5	NA	TGTGCCAGCAGCTTGGGTGGCCAAGGGACCCAGTACTTC	CASSLGGQGTQYF
TRBV29-1	few	TRBJ2-1	TRBD2	TGCAGCGTTGATTCGGGTAGCGGGGCAAACAATGAGCAGTTCTTC	CSVDSGSGANNEQFF
TRBV5-1	NA	TRBJ2-7	TRBD1	TGCGCCAGCAGCACCGGGGCAGGGGGCGCCGAGCAGTACTTC	CASSTGAGGAEQYF
TRBV4-1	NA	TRBJ2-7	NA	TGCGCCAGCAGCCAAGAGTGGGGAGGGGGCAGCTCGGCCCTCTACGACGAGCAGTACTTC	CASSQEWGGGSSALYDEQYF
TRBV3-1	once	TRBJ1-6	NA	TGTGCCAGCAGCCCCCGCTGGGGATCGAGTAATTCACCCCTCCACTTT	CASSPRWGSSNSPLHF
TRBV7-3	NA	TRBJ1-1	TRBD1	TGTGCCAGCAGCACGACAGGGTCCACTGAAGCTTTCTTT	CASSTTGSTEAFF
TRBV6-4	many	TRBJ2-2	NA	TGTGCCAGCAGTGGCATCCCCGGGGAGCTGTTTTTT	CASSGIPGELFF
TRBV6-2/TRBV6-3	few	TRBJ2-1	NA	TGTGCCAGCACCTCATACAATGAGCAGTTCTTC	CASTSYNEQFF